A single T cell receptor beta chain is shown here with its context. Antigen unknown. The V segment lost 6 bases and the J segment 8 bases; nucleotides outside the gene matches: 12. Germline loops: CDR1 MDHEN, CDR2 SYDVKM. CDR3 length: 16 residues. This entry belongs to a study of CD8 T cells in ankylosing spondylitis. Broader study findings: The clones that were linked to disease were reported to be significantly enriched in matched synovial fluid samples from ankylosing spondylitis patients.

TCRdb re-called the 5' RACE reads through MiXCR, storing one row per CDR3 protein. This table holds nearly 250,000 distinct CDR3 sequences, roughly 32% found once. The V call is TRBV28, the J call TRBJ1-4; 10 bases fit TRBD1. The clonotype comes from a male donor with ankylosing spondylitis or in good health (not recorded which). Input material: blood, either unsorted or a sorted T cell fraction (not recorded which). CDR3 protein: CASRPNRQGAWEKLFF. CDR3 DNA: TGTGCCAGCAGACCCAACCGACAGGGGGCTTGGGAAAAACTGTTTTTT.